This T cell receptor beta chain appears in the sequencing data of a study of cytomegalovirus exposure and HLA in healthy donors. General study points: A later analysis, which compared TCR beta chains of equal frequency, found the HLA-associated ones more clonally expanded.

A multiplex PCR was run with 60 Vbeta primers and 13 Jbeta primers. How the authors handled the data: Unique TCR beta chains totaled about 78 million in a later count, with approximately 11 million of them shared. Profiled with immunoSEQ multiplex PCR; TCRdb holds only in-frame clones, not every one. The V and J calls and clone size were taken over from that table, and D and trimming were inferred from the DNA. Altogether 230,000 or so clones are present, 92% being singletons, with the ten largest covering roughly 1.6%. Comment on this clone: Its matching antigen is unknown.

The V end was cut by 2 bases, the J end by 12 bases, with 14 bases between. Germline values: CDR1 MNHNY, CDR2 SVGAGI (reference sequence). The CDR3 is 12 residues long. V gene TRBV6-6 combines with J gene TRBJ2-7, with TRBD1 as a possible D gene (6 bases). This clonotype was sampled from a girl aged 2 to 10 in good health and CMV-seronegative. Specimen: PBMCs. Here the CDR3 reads CASSYKGTRLYF. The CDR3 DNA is TGTGCCAGCAGTTACAAGGGGACAAGGCTGTACTTC.